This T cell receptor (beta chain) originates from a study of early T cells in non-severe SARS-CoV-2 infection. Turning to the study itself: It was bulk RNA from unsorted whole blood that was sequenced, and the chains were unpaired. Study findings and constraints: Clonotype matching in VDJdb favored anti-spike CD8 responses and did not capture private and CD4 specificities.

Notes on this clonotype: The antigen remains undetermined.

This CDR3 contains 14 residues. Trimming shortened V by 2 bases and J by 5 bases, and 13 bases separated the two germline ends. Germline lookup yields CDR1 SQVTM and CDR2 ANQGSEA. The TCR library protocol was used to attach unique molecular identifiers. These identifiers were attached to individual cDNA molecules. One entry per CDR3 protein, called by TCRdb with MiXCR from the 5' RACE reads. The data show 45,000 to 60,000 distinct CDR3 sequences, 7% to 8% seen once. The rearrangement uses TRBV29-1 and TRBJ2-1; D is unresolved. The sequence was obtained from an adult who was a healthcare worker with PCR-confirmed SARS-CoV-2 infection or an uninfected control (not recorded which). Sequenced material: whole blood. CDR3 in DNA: TGCAGCGTTGAAATAGGAAACATCGACAATGAGCAGTTCTTC. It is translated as CSVEIGNIDNEQFF.